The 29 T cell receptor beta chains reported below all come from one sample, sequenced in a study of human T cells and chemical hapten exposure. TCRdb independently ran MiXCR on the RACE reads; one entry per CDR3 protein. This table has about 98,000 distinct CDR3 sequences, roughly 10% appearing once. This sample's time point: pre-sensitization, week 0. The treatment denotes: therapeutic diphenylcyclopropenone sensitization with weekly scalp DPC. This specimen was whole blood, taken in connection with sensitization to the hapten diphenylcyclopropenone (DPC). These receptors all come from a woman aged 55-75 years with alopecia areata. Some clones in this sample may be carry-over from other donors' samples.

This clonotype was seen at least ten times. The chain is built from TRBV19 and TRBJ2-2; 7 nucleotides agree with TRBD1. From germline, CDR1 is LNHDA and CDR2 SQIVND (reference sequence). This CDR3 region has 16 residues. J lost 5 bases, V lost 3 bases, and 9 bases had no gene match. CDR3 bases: TGTGCCAGTAGTATTCTTGGACAGGCGGTGACCGGGGAGCTGTTTTTT. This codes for CASSILGQAVTGELFF.

Here the CDR3 reads CASSLVDRYEQYF. The CDR3 DNA reads as TGTGCCAGCAGCTTAGTTGACAGATACGAGCAGTACTTC. The gene calls are TRBV7-9 and TRBJ2-7; a weak D match, TRBD1 (5 bases). The length of the CDR3 is 13 residues. CDR1 and CDR2 from the germline V gene are SEHNR and FQNEAQ (reference sequence). The V end lost 1 base, the J end lost 4 bases, and 8 bases lay between the germline ends.

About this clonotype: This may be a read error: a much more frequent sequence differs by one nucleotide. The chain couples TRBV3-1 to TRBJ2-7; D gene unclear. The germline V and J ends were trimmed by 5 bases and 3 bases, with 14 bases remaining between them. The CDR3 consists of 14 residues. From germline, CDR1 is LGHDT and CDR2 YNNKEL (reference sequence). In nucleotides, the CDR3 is TGTGCCAGCAGCGAAGGGCAAGGCTTCTACGAGCAGTACTTC. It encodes CASSEGQGFYEQYF.

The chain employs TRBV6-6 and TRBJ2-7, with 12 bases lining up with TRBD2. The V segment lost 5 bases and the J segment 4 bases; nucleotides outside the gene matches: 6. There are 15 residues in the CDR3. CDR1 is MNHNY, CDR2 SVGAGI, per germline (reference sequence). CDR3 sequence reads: CASSLTSGGYYEQYF. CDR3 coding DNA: TGTGCCAGCAGTCTGACTAGCGGGGGATATTACGAGCAGTACTTC.

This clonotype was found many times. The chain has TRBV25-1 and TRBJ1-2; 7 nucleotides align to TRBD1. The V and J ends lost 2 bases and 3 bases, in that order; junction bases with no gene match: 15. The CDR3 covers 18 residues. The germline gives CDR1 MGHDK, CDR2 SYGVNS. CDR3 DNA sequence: TGTGCCAGCAGTGAAACAACCGGGACAGAGACGAGGTACTATGGCTACACCTTC. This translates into CASSETTGTETRYYGYTF.

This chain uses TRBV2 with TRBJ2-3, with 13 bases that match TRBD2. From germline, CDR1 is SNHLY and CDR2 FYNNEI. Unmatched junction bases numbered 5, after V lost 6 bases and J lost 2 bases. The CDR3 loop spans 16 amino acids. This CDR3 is CASRRLAGGLTDTQYF. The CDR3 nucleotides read TGTGCCAGCAGGAGACTAGCGGGGGGACTCACAGATACGCAGTATTTT.

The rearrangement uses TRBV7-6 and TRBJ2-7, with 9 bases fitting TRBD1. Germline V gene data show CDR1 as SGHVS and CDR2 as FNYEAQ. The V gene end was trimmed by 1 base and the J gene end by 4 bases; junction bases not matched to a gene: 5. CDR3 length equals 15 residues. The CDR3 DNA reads TGTGCCAGCAGCTTAGGGACGGGACAGGGTTACGAGCAGTACTTC. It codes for CASSLGTGQGYEQYF. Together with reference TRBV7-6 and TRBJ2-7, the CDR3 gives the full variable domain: GAGVSQSPRYKVTKRGQDVALRCDPISGHVSLYWYRQALGQGPEFLTYFNYEAQQDKSGLPNDRFSAERPEGSISTLTIQRTEQRDSAMYRCASSLGTGQGYEQYFGPGTRLTVT.

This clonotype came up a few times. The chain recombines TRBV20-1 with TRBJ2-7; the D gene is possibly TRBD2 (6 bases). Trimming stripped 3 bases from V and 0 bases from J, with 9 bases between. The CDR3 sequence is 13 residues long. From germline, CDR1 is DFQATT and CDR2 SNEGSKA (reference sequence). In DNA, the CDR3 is TGCAGTGCTAGGAGGACTATCTCCTACGAGCAGTACTTC. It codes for CSARRTISYEQYF.

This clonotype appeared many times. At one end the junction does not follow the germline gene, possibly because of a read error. This CDR3 reads CASSQGTSFNEQFF. The CDR3 DNA reads as TGTGCCAGCTCACAGGGGACGTCCTTCAATGAGCAGTTCTTC. The rearrangement joins TRBV7-9 to TRBJ2-1; 7 bases map to TRBD1. This CDR3 contains 14 residues. Looked up from germline, CDR1 is SEHNR and CDR2 is FQNEAQ (reference sequence).

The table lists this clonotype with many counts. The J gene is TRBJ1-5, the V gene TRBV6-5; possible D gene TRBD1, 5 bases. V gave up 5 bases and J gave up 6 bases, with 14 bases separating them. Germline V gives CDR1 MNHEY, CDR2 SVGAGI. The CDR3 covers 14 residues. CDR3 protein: CASSPVGGGQPQHF. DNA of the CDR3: TGTGCCAGCAGTCCCGTGGGCGGGGGTCAGCCCCAGCATTTT.

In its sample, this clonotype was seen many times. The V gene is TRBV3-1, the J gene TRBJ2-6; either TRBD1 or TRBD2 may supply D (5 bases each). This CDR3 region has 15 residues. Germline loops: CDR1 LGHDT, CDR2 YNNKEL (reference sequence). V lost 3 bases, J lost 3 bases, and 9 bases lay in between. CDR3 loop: CASSQGVHGANVLTF. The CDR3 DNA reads TGTGCCAGCAGCCAGGGGGTCCATGGGGCCAACGTCCTGACTTTC.

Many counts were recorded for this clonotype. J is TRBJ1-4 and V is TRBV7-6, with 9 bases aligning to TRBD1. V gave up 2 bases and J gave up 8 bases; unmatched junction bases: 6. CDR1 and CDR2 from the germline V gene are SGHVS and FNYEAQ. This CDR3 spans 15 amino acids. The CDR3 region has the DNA TGTGCCAGCAGCTTACAGACAGGGGGTTCGGAAAAACTGTTTTTT. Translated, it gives CASSLQTGGSEKLFF. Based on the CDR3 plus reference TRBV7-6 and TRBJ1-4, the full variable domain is GAGVSQSPRYKVTKRGQDVALRCDPISGHVSLYWYRQALGQGPEFLTYFNYEAQQDKSGLPNDRFSAERPEGSISTLTIQRTEQRDSAMYRCASSLQTGGSEKLFFGSGTQLSVL.

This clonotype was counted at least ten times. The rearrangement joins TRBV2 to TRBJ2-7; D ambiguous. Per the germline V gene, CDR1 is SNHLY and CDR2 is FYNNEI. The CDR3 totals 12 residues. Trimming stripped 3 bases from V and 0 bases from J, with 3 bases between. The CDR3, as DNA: TGTGCCAGCAGTGAGTACTCCTACGAGCAGTACTTC. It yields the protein CASSEYSYEQYF.

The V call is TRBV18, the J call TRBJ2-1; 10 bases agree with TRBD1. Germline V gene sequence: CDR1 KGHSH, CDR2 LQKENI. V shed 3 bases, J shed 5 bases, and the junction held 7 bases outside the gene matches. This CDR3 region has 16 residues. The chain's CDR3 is CASSPNPGTGDNEQFF. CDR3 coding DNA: TGTGCCAGCTCACCGAACCCCGGGACAGGGGACAATGAGCAGTTCTTC. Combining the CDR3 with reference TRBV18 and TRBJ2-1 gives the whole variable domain NAGVMQNPRHLVRRRGQEARLRCSPMKGHSHVYWYRQLPEEGLKFMVYLQKENIIDESGMPKERFSAEFPKEGPSILRIQQVVRGDSAAYFCASSPNPGTGDNEQFFGPGTRLTVL.

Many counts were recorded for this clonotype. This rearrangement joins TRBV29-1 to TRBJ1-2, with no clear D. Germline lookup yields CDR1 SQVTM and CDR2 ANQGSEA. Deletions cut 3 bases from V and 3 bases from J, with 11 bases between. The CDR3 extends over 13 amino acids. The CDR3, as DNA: TGCAGCGTTGATACGCAGGTCGACTATGGCTACACCTTC. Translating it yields CSVDTQVDYGYTF.

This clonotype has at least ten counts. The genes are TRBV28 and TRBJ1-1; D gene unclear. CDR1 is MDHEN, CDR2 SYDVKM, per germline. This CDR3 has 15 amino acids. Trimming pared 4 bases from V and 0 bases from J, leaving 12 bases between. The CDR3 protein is CASSSATVMNTEAFF. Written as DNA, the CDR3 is TGTGCCAGCAGTTCGGCCACAGTAATGAACACTGAAGCTTTCTTT.

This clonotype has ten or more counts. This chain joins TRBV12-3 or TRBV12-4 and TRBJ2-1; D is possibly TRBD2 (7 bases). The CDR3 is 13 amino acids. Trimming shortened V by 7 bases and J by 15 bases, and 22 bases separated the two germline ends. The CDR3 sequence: CASTLQSGGAGFF. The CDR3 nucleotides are TGTGCCAGCACCCTTCAAAGTGGGGGGGCGGGGTTCTTC.

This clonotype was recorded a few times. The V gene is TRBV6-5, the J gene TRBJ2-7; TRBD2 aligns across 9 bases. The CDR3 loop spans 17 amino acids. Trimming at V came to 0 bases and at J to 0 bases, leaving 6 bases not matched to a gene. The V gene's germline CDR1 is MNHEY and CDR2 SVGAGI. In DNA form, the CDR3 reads TGTGCCAGCAGTTACTCCGCTCTAGCGGGGTTCTCCTACGAGCAGTACTTC. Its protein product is CASSYSALAGFSYEQYF.

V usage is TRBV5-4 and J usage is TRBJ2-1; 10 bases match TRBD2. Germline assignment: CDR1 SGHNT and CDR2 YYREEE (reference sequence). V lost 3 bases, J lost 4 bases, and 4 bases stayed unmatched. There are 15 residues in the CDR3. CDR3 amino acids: CASSSSGGRYNEQFF. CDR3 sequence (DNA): TGTGCCAGCAGCTCTAGCGGGGGACGATACAATGAGCAGTTCTTC.

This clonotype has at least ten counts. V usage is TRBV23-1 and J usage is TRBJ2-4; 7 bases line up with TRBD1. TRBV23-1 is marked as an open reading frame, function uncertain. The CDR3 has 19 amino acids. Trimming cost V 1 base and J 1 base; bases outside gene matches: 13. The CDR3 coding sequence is TGCGCCAGCAGTCAATATCCACAGGGGAGTGTGTGGGCCAAAAACATTCAGTACTTC. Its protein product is CASSQYPQGSVWAKNIQYF.

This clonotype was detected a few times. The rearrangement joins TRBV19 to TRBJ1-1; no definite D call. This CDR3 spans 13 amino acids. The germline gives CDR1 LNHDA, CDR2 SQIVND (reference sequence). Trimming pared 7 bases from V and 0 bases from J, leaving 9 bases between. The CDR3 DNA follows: TGTGCCAGTATTAAGGGTTTGAACACTGAAGCTTTCTTT. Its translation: CASIKGLNTEAFF.

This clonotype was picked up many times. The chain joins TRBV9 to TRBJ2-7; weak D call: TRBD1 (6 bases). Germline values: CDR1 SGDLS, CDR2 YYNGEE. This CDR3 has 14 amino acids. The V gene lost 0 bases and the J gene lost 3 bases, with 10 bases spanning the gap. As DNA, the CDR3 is TGTGCCAGCAGCGTAGGACAGGCCATCTACGAGCAGTACTTC. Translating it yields CASSVGQAIYEQYF.

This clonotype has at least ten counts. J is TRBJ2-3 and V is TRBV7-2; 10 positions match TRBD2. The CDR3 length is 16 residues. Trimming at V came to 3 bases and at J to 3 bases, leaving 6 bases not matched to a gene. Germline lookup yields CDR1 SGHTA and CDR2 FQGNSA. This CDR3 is CASSFLSGGRTDTQYF. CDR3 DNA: TGTGCCAGCAGCTTCCTTAGCGGGGGGAGGACAGATACGCAGTATTTT.

CDR3 sequence: CASSQGAKNIQYF. The CDR3 bases are TGTGCCAGCAGCCAAGGGGCCAAAAACATTCAGTACTTC. This sequence joins TRBV3-1 and TRBJ2-4; D is ambiguous. The CDR3 has 13 amino acids. Trimming shortened V by 1 base and J by 1 base, and 2 bases separated the two germline ends. Germline CDR1 LGHDT, CDR2 YNNKEL (reference sequence). The full variable domain, with the rest looked up from reference TRBV3-1 and TRBJ2-4, is DTAVSQTPKYLVTQMGNDKSIKCEQNLGHDTMYWYKQDSKKFLKIMFSYNNKELIINETVPNRFSPKSPDKAHLNLHINSLELGDSAVYFCASSQGAKNIQYFGAGTRLSVL.

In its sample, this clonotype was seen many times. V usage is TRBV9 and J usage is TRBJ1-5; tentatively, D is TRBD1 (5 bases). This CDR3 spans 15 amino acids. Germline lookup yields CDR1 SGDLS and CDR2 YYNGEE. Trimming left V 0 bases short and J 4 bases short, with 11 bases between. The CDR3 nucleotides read TGTGCCAGCAGCGTAGACGGGACCCAAAATCAGCCCCAGCATTTT. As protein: CASSVDGTQNQPQHF.

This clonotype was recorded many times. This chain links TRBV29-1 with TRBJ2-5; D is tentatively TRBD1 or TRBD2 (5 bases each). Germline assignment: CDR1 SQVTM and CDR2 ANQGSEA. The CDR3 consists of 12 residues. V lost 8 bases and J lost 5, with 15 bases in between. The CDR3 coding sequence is TGCAGCCTCGGCGGCGAGGGGGAGACCCAGTACTTC. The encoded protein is CSLGGEGETQYF.

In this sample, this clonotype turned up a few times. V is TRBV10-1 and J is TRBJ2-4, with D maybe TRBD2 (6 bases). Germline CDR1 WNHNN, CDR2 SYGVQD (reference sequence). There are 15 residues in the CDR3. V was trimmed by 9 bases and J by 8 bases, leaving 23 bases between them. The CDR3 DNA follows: TGCGCCAGAATAATAGCCCGGGGGATTGGAGACATTCAGTACTTC. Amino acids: CARIIARGIGDIQYF.

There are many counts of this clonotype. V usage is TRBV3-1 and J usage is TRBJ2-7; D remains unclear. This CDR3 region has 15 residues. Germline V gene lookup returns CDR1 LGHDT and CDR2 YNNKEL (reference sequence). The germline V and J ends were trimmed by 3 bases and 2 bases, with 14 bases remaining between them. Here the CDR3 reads CASSHGVWRPYEQYF. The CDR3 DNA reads TGTGCCAGCAGCCATGGGGTTTGGAGACCCTACGAGCAGTACTTC.

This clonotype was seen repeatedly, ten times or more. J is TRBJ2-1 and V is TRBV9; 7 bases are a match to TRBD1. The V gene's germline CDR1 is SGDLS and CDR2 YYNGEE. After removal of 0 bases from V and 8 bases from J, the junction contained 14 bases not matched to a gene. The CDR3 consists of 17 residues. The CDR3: CASSVAPSGTAGDEQFF. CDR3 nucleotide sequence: TGTGCCAGCAGCGTAGCCCCCTCCGGGACAGCTGGCGATGAGCAGTTCTTC.